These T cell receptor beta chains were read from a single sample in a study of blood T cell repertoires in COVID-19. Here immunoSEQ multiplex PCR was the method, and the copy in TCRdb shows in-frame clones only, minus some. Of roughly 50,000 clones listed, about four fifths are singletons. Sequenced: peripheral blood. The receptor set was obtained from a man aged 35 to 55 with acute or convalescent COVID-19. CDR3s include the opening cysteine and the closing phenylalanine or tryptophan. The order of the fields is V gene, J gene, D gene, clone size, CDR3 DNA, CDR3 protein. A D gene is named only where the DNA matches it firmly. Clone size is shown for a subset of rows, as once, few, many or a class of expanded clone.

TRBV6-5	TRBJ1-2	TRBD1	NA	TGTGCCAGCATCGCGGGACAGGGGACCTATGGCTACACCTTC	CASIAGQGTYGYTF
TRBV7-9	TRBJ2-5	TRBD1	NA	TGTGCCAGCAGCCTAACCAGGGGGCGAGAGACCCAGTACTTC	CASSLTRGRETQYF
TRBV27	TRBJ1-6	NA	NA	TGTGCCAGCGCTAACACAGGGTGGCGGAGCTCCTATAATTCACCCCTCCACTTT	CASANTGWRSSYNSPLHF
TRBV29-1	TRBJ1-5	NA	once	TGCAGCGTTGAGGAGAATCAAAATCAGCCCCAGCATTTT	CSVEENQNQPQHF
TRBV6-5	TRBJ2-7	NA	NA	TGTGCCAGCAGTTCCTCGACAGTCGGGAGCTTCGAGCAGTACTTC	CASSSSTVGSFEQYF
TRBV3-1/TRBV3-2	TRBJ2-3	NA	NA	TGTGCCAGCAGTCTAGATCCCGGAGCGGATACGCAGTATTTT	CASSLDPGADTQYF
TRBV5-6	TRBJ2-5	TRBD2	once	TGTGCCAGCAGCTTGGCCTCGCTAGCGGGGTACCAAGAGACCCAGTACTTC	CASSLASLAGYQETQYF
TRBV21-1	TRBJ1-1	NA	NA	TGTGCCAGCAGCATGGGGGGACAGGGATTAGGGTGCGGGGGCACTGAAGCTTTCTTT	CASSMGGQGLGCGGTEAFF
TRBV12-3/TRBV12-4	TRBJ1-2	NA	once	TGTGCCAGCAGACAGGTGACCTATGGCTACACCTTC	CASRQVTYGYTF
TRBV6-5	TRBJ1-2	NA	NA	TGTGCCAGCAGTTACTCACAGGGTGATGGCTACACCTTC	CASSYSQGDGYTF
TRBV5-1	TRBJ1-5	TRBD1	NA	TGCGCCAGCAGCTTGGCCGGACAGGGGAATCAGCCCCAGCATTTT	CASSLAGQGNQPQHF
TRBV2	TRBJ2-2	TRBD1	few	TGTGCCAGCAGTGGGACAGGGTTCGGGGGGGAGCTGTTTTTT	CASSGTGFGGELFF
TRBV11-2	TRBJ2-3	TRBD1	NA	TGTGCCAGCAGCTTACCTCCGGGACAGTCGGATACGCAGTATTTT	CASSLPPGQSDTQYF
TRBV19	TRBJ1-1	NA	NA	TGTGCCAGTAGTACACAGGGTGGCACTGAAGCTTTCTTT	CASSTQGGTEAFF
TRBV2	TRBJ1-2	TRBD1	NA	TGTGCCAGCAGAGCCGACAGGGGCGGGGGCTACACCTTC	CASRADRGGGYTF
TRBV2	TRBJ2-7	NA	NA	TGTGCCAGCAGTGTGACAGTACACTACGAGCAGTACTTC	CASSVTVHYEQYF
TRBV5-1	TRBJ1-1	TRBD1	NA	TGCGCCAGCAGCGTGGGACAGGGGAACACTGAAGCTTTCTTT	CASSVGQGNTEAFF
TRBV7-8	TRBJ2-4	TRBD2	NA	TGTGCCAGCAGCTTAGTCGCGGTGTTTACACGGAGCGGGGAAAACATTCAGTACTTC	CASSLVAVFTRSGENIQYF
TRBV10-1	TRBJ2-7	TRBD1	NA	TGCGCCAGCAGTAGACAGGGCAGCCCCTACGAGCAGTACTTC	CASSRQGSPYEQYF
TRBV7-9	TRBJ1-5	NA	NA	TGTGCCAGCAGCTTCGGGGGGGCAGTAAATCAGCCCCAGCATTTT	CASSFGGAVNQPQHF
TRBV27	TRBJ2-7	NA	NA	TGTGCCAGCAGTAGAAAAGCGGCGGGGCCGGCGTGGGAGCAGTACTTC	CASSRKAAGPAWEQYF
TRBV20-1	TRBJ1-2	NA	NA	TGCAGTGCTAGTGAAACGGCTAGCGAATACTATGGCTACACCTTC	CSASETASEYYGYTF
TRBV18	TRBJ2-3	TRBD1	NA	TGTGCCAGCTCAAGTGGACAGGGGGCCTCCACAGATACGCAGTATTTT	CASSSGQGASTDTQYF
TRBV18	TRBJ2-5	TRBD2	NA	TGTGCCAGCTCAGCCGGACTAGCAGAAGAGACCCAGTACTTC	CASSAGLAEETQYF
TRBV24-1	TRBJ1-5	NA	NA	TGTGCCACCAGTGGTTCGGGCAATCAGCCCCAGCATTTT	CATSGSGNQPQHF
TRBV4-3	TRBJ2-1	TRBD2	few	TGCGCCAGCAGCCAAGACGAATGGCGGGGGGGCAATGAGCAGTTCTTC	CASSQDEWRGGNEQFF